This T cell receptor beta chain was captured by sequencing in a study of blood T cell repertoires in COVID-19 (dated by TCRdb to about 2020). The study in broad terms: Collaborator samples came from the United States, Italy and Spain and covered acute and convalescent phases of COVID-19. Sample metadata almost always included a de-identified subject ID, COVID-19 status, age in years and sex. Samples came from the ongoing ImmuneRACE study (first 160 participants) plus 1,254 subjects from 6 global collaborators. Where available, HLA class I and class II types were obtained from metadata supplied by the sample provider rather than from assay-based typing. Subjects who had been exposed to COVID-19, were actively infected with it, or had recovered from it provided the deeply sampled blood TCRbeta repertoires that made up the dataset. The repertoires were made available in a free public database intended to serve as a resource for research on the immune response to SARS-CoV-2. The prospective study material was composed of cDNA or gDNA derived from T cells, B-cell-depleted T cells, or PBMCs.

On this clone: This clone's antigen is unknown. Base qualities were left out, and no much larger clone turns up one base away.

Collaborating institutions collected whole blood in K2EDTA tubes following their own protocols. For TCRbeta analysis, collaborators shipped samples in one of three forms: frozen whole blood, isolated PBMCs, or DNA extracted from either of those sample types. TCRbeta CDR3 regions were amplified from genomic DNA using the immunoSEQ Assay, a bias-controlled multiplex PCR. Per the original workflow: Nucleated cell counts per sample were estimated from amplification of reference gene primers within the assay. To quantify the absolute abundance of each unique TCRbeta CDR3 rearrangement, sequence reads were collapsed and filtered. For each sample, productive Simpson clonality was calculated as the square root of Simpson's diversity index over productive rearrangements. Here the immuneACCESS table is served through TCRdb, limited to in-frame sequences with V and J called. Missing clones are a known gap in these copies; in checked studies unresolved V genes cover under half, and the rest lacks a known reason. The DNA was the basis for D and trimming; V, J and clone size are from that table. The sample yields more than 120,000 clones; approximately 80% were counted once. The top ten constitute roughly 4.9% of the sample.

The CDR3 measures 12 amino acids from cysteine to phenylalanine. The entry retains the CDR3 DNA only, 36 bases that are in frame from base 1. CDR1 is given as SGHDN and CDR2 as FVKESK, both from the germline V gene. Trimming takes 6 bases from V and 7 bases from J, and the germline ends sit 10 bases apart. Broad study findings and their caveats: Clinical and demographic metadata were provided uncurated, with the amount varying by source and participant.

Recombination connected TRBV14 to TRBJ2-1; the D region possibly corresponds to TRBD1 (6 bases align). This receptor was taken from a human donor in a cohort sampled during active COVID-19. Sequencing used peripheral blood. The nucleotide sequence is TGTGCCAGCAGGGATCAGGGGAATGAGCAGTTCTTC. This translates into CASRDQGNEQFF.